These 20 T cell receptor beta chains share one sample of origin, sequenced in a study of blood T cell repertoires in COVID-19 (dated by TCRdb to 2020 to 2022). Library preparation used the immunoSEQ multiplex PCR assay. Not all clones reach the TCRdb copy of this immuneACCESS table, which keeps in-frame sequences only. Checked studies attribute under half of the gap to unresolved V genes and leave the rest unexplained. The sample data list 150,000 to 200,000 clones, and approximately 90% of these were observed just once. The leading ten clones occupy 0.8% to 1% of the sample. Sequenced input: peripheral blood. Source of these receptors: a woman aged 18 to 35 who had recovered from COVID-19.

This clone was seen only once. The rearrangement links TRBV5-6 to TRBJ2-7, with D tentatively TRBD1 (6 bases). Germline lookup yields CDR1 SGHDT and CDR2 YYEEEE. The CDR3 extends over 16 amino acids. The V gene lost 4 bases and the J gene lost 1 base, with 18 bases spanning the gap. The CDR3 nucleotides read TGTGCCAGCAGCCAGGATTGGACGGGACAATCCTACGAGCAGTACTTC. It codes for CASSQDWTGQSYEQYF.

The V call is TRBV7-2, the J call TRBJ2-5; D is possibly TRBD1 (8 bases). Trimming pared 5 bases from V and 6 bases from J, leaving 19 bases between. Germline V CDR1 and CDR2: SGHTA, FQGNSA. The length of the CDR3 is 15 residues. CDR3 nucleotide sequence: TGTGCCAGCAGCCTTAACGGACAGGGAGGGCAGACCCAGTACTTC. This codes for CASSLNGQGGQTQYF.

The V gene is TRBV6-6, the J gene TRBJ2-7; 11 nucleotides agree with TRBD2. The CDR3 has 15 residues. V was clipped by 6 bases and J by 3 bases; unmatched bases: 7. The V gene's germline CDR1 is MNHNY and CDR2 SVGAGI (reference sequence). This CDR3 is CASRPSSGGLYEQYF. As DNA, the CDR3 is TGTGCCAGCAGGCCCTCTAGCGGGGGGCTCTACGAGCAGTACTTC.

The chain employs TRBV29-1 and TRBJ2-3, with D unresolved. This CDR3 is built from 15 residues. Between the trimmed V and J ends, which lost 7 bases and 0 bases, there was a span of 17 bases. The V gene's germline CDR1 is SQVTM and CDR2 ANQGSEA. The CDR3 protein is CSAIPRGESTDTQYF. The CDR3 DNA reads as TGCAGCGCTATCCCTCGCGGTGAAAGCACAGATACGCAGTATTTT.

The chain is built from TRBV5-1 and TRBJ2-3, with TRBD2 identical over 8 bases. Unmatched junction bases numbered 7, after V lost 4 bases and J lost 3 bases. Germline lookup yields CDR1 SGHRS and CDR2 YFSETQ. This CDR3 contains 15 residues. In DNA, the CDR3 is TGCGCCAGCAGCCGGGGGGGACTAGAGACAGATACGCAGTATTTT. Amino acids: CASSRGGLETDTQYF.

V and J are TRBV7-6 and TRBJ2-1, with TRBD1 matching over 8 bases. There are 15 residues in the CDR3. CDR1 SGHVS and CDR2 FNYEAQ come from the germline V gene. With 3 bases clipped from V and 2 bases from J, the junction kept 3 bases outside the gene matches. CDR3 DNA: TGTGCCAGCAGCTTCGGACAGGGAGCCTACAATGAGCAGTTCTTC. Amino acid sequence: CASSFGQGAYNEQFF.

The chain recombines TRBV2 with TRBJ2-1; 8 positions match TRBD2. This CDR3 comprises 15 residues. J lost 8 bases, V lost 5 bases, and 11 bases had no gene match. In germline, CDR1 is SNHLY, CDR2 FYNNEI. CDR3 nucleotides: TGTGCCAGCAGTAAACTACGGGAGGGGGGCGATGAGCAGTTCTTC. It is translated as CASSKLREGGDEQFF.

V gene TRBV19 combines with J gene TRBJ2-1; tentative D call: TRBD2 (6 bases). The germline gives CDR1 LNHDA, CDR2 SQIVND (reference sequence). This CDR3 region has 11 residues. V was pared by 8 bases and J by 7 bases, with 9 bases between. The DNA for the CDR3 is TGTGCCAGTCGACTAGGGAATGAGCAGTTCTTC. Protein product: CASRLGNEQFF.

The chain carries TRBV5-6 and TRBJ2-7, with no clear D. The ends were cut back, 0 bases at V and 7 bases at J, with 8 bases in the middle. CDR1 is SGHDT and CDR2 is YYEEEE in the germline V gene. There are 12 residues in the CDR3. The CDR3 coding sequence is TGTGCCAGCAGCTTGGGGGCCCGTGAGCAGTACTTC. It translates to CASSLGAREQYF.

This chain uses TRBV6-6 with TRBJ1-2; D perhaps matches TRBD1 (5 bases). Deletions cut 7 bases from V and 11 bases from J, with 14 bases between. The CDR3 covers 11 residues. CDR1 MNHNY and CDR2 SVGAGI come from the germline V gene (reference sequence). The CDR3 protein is CASTLGGGYTF. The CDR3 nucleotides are TGTGCCAGCACCCTGGGCGGGGGGTACACCTTC.

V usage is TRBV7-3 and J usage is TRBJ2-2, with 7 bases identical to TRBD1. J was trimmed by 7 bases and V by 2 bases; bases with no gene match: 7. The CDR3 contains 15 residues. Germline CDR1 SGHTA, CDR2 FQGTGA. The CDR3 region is CASSLQGGPDGELFF. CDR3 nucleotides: TGTGCCAGCAGCTTACAAGGGGGCCCGGACGGGGAGCTGTTTTTT.

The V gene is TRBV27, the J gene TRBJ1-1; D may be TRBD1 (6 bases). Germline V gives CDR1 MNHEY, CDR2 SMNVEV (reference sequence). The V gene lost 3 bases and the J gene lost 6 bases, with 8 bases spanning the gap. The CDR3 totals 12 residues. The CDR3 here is CASSFRGSEAFF. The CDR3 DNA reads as TGTGCCAGCAGTTTCAGGGGATCTGAAGCTTTCTTT.

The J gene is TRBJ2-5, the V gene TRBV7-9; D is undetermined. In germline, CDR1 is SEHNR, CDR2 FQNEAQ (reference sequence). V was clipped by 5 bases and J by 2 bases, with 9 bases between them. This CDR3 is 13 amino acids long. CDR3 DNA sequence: TGTGCCAGCAGCGCCGACTGGCAAGAGACCCAGTACTTC. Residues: CASSADWQETQYF.

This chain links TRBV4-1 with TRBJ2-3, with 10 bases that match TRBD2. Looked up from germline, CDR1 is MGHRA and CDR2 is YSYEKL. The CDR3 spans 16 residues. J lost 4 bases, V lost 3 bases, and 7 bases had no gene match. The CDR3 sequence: CASSQDPSGSSDTQYF. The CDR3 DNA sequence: TGCGCCAGCAGCCAGGACCCTAGCGGGAGCTCAGATACGCAGTATTTT.

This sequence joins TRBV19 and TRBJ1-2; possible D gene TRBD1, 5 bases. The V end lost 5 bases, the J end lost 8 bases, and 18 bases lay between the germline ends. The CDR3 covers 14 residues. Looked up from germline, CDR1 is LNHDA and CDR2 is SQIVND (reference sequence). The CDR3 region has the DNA TGTGCCAGTAGTTCCACCAGGGATTCTGGGGGCTACACCTTC. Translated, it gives CASSSTRDSGGYTF.

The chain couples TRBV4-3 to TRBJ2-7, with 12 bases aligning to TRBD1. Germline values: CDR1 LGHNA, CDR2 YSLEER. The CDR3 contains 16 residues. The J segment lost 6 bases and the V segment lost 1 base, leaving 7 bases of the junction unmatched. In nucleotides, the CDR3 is TGCGCCAGCAGCCAAGGGCACGGGACAGGGGGCGGCGAGCAGTACTTC. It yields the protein CASSQGHGTGGGEQYF.

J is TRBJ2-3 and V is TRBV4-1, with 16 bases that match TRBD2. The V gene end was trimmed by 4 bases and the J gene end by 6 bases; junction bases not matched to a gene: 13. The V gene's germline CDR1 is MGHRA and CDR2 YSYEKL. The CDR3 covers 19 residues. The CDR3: CASSLTQGLAGGPRDTQYF. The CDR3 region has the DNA TGCGCCAGCAGCCTCACCCAGGGACTAGCGGGAGGGCCTCGGGATACGCAGTATTTT.

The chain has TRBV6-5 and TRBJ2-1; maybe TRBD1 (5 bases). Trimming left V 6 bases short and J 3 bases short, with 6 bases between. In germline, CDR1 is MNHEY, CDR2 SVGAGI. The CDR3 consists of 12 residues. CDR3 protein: CASRGLYNEQFF. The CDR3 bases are TGTGCCAGCAGGGGGCTCTACAATGAGCAGTTCTTC.

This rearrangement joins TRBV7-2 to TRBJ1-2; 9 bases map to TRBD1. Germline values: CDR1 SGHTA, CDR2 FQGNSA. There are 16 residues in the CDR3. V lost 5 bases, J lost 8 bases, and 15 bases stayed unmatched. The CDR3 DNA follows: TGTGCCAGCAGCCTAGAGAGGGACAGGGTCAATCGGGGCTACACCTTC. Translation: CASSLERDRVNRGYTF.

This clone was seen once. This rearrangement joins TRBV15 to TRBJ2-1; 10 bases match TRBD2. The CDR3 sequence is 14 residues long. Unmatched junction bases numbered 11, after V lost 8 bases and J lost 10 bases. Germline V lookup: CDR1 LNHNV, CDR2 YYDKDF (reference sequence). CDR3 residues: CATRPSGSFSEQFF. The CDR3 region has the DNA TGTGCCACCCGGCCTAGCGGGAGCTTCAGCGAGCAGTTCTTC.